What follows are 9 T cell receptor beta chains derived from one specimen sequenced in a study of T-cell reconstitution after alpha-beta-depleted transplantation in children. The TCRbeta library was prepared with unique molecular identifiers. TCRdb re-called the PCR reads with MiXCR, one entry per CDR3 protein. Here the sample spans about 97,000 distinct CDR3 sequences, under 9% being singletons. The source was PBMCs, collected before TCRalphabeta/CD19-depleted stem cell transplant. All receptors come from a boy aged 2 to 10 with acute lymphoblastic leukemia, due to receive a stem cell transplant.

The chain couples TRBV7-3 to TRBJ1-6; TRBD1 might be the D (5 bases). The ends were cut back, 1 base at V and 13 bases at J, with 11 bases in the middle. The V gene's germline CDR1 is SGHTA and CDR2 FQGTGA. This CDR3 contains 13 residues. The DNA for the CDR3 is TGTGCCAGCAGCTTAAATCAGGGATTCCCCCTCCACTTT. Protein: CASSLNQGFPLHF.

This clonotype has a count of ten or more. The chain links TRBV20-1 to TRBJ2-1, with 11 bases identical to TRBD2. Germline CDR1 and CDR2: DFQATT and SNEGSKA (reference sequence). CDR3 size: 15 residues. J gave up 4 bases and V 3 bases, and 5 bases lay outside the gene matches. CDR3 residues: CSASDPSGGYNEQFF. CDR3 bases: TGCAGTGCTAGTGACCCTAGCGGGGGGTACAATGAGCAGTTCTTC.

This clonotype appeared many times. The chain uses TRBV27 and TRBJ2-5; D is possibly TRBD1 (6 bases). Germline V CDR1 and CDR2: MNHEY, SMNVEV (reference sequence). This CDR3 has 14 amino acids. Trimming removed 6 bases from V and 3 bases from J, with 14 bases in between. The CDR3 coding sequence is TGTGCCAGCAGCCCCATCGAGGGGGAAGAGACCCAGTACTTC. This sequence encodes CASSPIEGEETQYF.

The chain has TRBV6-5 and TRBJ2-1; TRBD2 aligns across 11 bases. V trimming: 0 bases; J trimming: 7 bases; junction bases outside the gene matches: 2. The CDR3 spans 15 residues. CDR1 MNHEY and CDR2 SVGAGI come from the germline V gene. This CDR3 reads CASSYSTSGTNEQFF. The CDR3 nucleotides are TGTGCCAGCAGTTACTCGACTAGCGGGACGAATGAGCAGTTCTTC.

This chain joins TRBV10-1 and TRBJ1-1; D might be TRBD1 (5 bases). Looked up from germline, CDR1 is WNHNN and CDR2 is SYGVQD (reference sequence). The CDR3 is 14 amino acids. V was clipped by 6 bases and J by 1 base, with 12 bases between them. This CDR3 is CASRNDSSNTEAFF. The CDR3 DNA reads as TGCGCCAGCAGAAACGACAGTTCGAACACTGAAGCTTTCTTT.

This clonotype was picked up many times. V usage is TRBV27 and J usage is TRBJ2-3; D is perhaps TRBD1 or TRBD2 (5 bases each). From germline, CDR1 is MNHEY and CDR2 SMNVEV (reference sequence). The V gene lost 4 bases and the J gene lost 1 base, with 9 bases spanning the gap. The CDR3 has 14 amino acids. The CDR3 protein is CASSYGDGTDTQYF. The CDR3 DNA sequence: TGTGCCAGCAGTTACGGGGACGGCACAGATACGCAGTATTTT.

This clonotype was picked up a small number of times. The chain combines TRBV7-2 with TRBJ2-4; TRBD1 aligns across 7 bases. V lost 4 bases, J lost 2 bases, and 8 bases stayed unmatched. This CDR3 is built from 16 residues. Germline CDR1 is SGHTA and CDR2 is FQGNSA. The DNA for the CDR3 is TGTGCCAGCAGCTACGCCGGGACAGCAACCAAAAACATTCAGTACTTC. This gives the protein CASSYAGTATKNIQYF.

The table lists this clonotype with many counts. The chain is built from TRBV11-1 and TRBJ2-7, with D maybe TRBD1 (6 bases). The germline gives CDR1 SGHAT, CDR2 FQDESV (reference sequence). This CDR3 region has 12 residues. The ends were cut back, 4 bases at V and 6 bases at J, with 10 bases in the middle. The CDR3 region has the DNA TGTGCCAGCAGCTCTGGGGGCCGCGAGCAGTACTTC. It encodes CASSSGGREQYF. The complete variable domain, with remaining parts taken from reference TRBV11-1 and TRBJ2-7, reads EAEVAQSPRYKITEKSQAVAFWCDPISGHATLYWYRQILGQGPELLVQFQDESVVDDSQLPKDRFSAERLKGVDSTLKIQPAELGDSAMYLCASSSGGREQYFGPGTRLTVT.

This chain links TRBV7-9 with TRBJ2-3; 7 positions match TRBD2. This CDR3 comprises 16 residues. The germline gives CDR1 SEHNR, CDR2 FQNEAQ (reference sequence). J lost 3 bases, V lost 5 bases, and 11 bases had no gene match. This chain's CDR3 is CASSRSVGGKTDTQYF. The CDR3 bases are TGTGCCAGCAGCCGGAGCGTCGGGGGGAAGACAGATACGCAGTATTTT.